This T cell receptor beta chain appears in the sequencing data of a study of T cells in narcolepsy. Using immunoSEQ multiplex PCR, the repertoire was profiled, and TCRdb retains in-frame clones only, with some absent. The sample carries under 40,000 clones, roughly 77% recorded once. Germline CDR1 is SQVTM and CDR2 is ANQGSEA. V dropped 4 bases and J dropped 1; count of bases not matched to a gene: 3. CDR3 length: 13 residues. This receptor was taken from a human donor with narcolepsy. The chain links TRBV29-1 to TRBJ1-1, with 7 nucleotides matching TRBD1. The sample taken for sequencing was CD45RA- memory CD4+ T cells from PBMCs. The chain's CDR3 is CSVATGTNTEAFF. In DNA form, the CDR3 reads TGCAGCGTTGCGACAGGGACGAACACTGAAGCTTTCTTT.